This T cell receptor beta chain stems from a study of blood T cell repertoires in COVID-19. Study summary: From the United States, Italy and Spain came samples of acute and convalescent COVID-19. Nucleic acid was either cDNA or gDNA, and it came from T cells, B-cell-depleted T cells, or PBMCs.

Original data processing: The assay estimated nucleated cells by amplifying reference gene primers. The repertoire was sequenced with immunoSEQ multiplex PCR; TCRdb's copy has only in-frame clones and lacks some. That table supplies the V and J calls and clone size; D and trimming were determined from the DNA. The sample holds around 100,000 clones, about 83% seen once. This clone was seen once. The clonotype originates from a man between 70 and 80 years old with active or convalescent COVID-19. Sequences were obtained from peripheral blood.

CDR3 bases: TGTGCCACCGTGACCCCGGGCAGGGGCACTGAAGCTTTCTTT. Translation gives CATVTPGRGTEAFF. The chain couples TRBV6-5 to TRBJ1-1; D possibly corresponds to TRBD1 (6 bases). The CDR3 has 14 amino acids. Trimming stripped 10 bases from V and 4 bases from J, with 19 bases between. From germline, CDR1 is MNHEY and CDR2 SVGAGI.